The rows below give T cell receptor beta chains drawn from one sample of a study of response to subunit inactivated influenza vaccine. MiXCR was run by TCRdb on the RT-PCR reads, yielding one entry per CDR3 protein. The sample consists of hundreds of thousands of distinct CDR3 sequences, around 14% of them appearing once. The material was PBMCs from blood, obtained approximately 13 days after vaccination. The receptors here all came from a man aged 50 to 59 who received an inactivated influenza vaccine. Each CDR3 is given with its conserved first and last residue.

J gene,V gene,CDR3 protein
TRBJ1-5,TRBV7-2,CASSPGRVTGPQHF
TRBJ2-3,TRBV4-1,CASSQAMPRGVGTDTQYF
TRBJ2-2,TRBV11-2,CASRIGTLPIGHNTGELFF
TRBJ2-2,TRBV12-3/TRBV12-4,CASSPQGQYTGELFF
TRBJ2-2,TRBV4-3,CASSLDLGYTGELFF
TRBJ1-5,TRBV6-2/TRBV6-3,CASSYSISRTYSNQPQHF
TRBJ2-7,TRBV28,CASSLFGGTYEQYF
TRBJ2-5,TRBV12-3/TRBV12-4,CASRSVGIRTQYF
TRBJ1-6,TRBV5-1,CASSLGWAYNSPLHF
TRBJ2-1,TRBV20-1,CSASPTGGGGLRYNEQFF
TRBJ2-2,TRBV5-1,CASSRDRFNGELFF
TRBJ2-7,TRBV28,CASSLYLGPIEQYF
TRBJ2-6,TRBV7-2,CASSLGFSGANVLTF
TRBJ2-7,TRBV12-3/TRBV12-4,CASRAGTSGIYEQYF
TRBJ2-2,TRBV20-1,CSAPPLEGNTGELFF
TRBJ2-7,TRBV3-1,CASSQDPGQGTYEQYF
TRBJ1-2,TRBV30,CAWSPGGNYGYTF
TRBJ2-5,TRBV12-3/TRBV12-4,CASSPSLAGAETQYF
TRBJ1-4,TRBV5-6,CASSFGTGVEKLFF
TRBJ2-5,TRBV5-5,CASSPRTSGEITQYF
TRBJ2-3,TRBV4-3,CASSQGSGQGAADTQYF
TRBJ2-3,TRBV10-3,CATTGPNTDTQYF
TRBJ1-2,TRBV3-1,CASSQAGTGDYGYTF